This paragraph reports one TCR beta chain. Germline CDR1 is DFQATT and CDR2 is SNEGSKA (reference sequence). J was trimmed by 5 bases and V by 6 bases; bases with no gene match: 5. The CDR3 loop spans 12 amino acids. Alongside a J-beta primer mix, a sample-barcoded 5' primer served in a second PCR lasting roughly 7 to 11 cycles. TCRdb reprocessed the 5' RACE reads with MiXCR, giving one entry per CDR3 protein. The repertoire has 600,000 to 900,000 distinct CDR3 sequences, roughly 24% of them found once; the top ten carry 3%. This specimen belongs to a study of blood T cells in healthy people across ages. Another study also made use of these data, one on T cells of mothers and their children.

V and J are TRBV20-1 and TRBJ1-2; 8 bases line up with TRBD1. The sequenced material came from blood. The TCR comes from a boy between 10 and 17 years old in good health. The CDR3 DNA reads as TGCAGTGCCCCGACAGGGGAGTATGGCTACACCTTC. This gives the protein CSAPTGEYGYTF.